This T cell receptor (beta chain) was recovered during a study of blood T cell repertoires in COVID-19. Study overall: Whether acute or convalescent, the COVID-19 samples came from the United States, Italy and Spain. From T cells, B-cell-depleted T cells, or PBMCs came the material, which was cDNA or gDNA.

J gave up 5 bases and V 4 bases, and 11 bases lay outside the gene matches. CDR1 and CDR2 (germline): LNHDA, SQIVND (reference sequence). The CDR3 length is 16 residues. Authors' data handling: Scientists estimated how many nucleated cells there were by amplifying reference gene primers. Clones were sequenced by immunoSEQ multiplex PCR, and TCRdb holds only the in-frame ones, with some missing. V and J calls and clone size come straight from that table; D and trimming were deduced from the DNA. The table has around 100,000 clones, 90% seen once. Enrolment of Seattle patients took place during active infection, and they were followed longitudinally.

The chain carries TRBV19 and TRBJ1-1; TRBD1 matches at 9 bases. The clonotype originates from a man aged 18 to 35 with COVID-19, enrolled during active disease. The sample was peripheral blood. The CDR3 region is CASSTTAGQGKTEAFF. The CDR3 region has the DNA TGTGCCAGTAGTACCACGGCCGGACAGGGGAAAACTGAAGCTTTCTTT. The full variable domain, in which reference TRBV19 and TRBJ1-1 provide the parts outside the CDR3, is DGGITQSPKYLFRKEGQNVTLSCEQNLNHDAMYWYRQDPGQGLRLIYYSQIVNDFQKGDIAEGYSVSREKKESFPLTVTSAQKNPTAFYLCASSTTAGQGKTEAFFGQGTRLTVV.